This record looks at one T cell receptor (beta chain) sequence and its context. Its antigen remains undetermined. The junction departs from the called germline gene at one end, perhaps through a read error. Patients with hyperthyroidism were aged 18 to 65 years, had been newly diagnosed, and had a disease duration of less than 2 months. Anyone with other autoimmune diseases, uncontrolled infections, pregnancy or lactation was excluded from the study. Diagnosis relied on clinical symptoms, serum thyroxine, TRAb, thyroid ultrasound and orbital computed tomography. Total RNA was extracted using Trizol reagent, and RNA quality was checked on an Agilent 2100 Bioanalyzer. The entry originates in a study of Graves' ophthalmopathy and Graves' hyperthyroidism (dated by TCRdb to 2017 to 2018). Regarding the study in general: A patient counted as having stable hyperthyroidism if there was no progression to ophthalmopathy within 18 months of follow-up. The study used signatures of the TCR beta repertoire to tell Graves' ophthalmopathy apart from Graves' hyperthyroidism and to predict which patients would progress to ophthalmopathy. In total, around 130 blood samples were TCR-sequenced: some 40 ophthalmopathy, approximately 75 hyperthyroidism and some 17 hyperthyroidism-to-ophthalmopathy patients. To explore V-J signatures distinguishing ophthalmopathy from hyperthyroidism, a discovery set of around 100 patients (fewer than 45 ophthalmopathy, some 55 stable hyperthyroidism) was enrolled. The independent validation cohort included under 20 hyperthyroidism patients plus 17 patients who later progressed from hyperthyroidism to ophthalmopathy. In over five hyperthyroidism patients, the T-cell repertoires found in thyroid tissue were compared with those found in blood. Once sampling was done, hyperthyroidism patients were given methimazole at a starting dose of 30 mg daily, while ophthalmopathy patients were given high-dose intravenous methylprednisolone. Study-level results and caveats: In validation, the model predicted ophthalmopathy progression with more than 55% sensitivity and 72.22% specificity; 12 predicted patients were CT-confirmed with GO in a median of about 6.2 months. No statistical method was used to set the sample size in advance, and the investigators knew which group each participant was assigned to. In cross-validation, the 13-signature model distinguished ophthalmopathy from stable hyperthyroidism with nearly 90% sensitivity and around 82% specificity, and in the test set the corresponding values were about 80% and 75%. Most expanded thyroid clonotypes with a frequency above 0.001 also appeared in blood, which suggests that blood repertoires may reflect the immune response in the thyroid.

TCR beta CDR3 regions were amplified from RNA transcripts for repertoire sequencing. A first-round RT-PCR used HTBI primers with the Qiagen OneStep RT-PCR kit, followed by a second-round multiplex PCR, size selection and purification. The libraries underwent paired-end sequencing with 100 bp reads on an Illumina HiSeq2000. The original pipeline was this. SOAPnuke was used to process the reads, throwing out any read that had adapters, had uncalled bases, had a mean Phred below 15, or lacked an exact constant-primer or identifier match. COPE v1.2.5 was used to merge high-quality paired reads. Each unique nucleotide sequence was defined as a clonotype, and clonotypes were aligned to IMGT TRB V, D and J references with MiTCR v1.1. Analysis was restricted to V-J combinations with a frequency above 0.0001, which covered roughly 99% of repertoires. For each V-J combination, a TCR clonal expansion and chaos score was defined as F50 clonal expansion divided by the chaos observed in the TCRdist matrix. Features were reduced by Welch's t-statistics and random forest to approximately 13 V-J combinations, which fed a naive Bayes classifier. The similarity between thyroid and blood repertoires was quantified using the Morisita-Horn index. TCRdb passed the public sequencing reads through fastp at Q25 and MiXCR, retaining productive beta sequences. Records with the same CDR3 protein are collapsed into one entry carrying the most frequent genes and DNA. The authors' filters were not applied to this entry. The sample contains about 1.2 million distinct CDR3 sequences, less than 45% of them found a single time. The top ten constitute around 10% of the sample.

CDR1 is given as SGHVS and CDR2 as FQNEAQ, both from the germline V gene. Spanning cysteine to phenylalanine, the CDR3 consists of 12 amino acids. The CDR3 DNA has 36 bases and is translated from base 1. The chain employs TRBV7-8 and TRBJ1-1; the D gene cannot be named for sure. The sequenced material came from peripheral blood or thyroid tissue (not recorded which). This TCR came from an adult man with Graves' hyperthyroidism. The DNA is TGTGCCAGCAGCTTAGGGCTTACTGAAGCTCTCTTT. The resulting protein is CASSLGLTEALF.